This T cell receptor beta chain is from a study of tumor and adjacent non-tumor tissue in lung cancer. Study overall: Patients were aged about 30 to 80, 10 men and 4 to 6 women, stage I to III. Findings of the study overall: Patients with more diverse tumor TCRs had worse survival.

This clonotype was counted at least ten times. Antigen unknown. The library came from three nested PCR rounds adapted from ARM-PCR protocols. TCRdb called the multiplex PCR reads again in MiXCR, with one record for every CDR3 protein. The sample contains approximately 120,000 distinct CDR3 sequences, under 65% of which appear only once. No cell sorting was done before RNA was extracted from the tissue. Distant lung tissue was collected more than 3 cm away from the tumor edge. The V gene end was trimmed by 7 bases and the J gene end by 2 bases; junction bases not matched to a gene: 3. The CDR3 is made up of 13 amino acids. Germline V lookup: CDR1 SQVTM, CDR2 ANQGSEA.

The receptor comes from a man aged 60 to 75 with non-small cell lung cancer. This chain joins TRBV29-1 and TRBJ2-2, with TRBD1 identical over 8 bases. The source material was distant non-tumor lung tissue. For the CDR3, the DNA is TGCAGCGGTGGACAGGGAAACACCGGGGAGCTGTTTTTT. Residues: CSGGQGNTGELFF.